What follows are 19 T cell receptor beta chains derived from one specimen sequenced in a study of shared T cell receptors in the human thymus. TCRdb's table, derived via immunoSEQ multiplex PCR, lists solely in-frame clones and lacks some. The data show roughly 710,000 clones, with 70% to 90% seen just once and about 0.0098% held by the top ten. This sample also belongs to another study, concerning human thymus T cells.

The sequencing sample was made of thymocytes. These receptors were taken from a girl in the first two years of life with a congenital heart defect.

The genes are TRBV21-1 and TRBJ2-1; the DNA was not compared with TRBD1, the D call given in the table. TRBV21-1 constitutes a pseudogene. The CDR3 spans 14 residues. CDR3 sequence: CASSGNRGDNEQFF. The CDR3 nucleotides read TGTGCCAGCAGCGGGAACAGGGGAGACAATGAGCAGTTCTTC.

The chain joins TRBV7-6 to TRBJ1-1, with 8 bases fitting TRBD1. The germline V gene has CDR1 SGHVS and CDR2 FNYEAQ. Trimming at V came to 5 bases and at J to 8 bases, leaving 1 base not matched to a gene. The CDR3 is 11 amino acids. The CDR3 here is CASSRQGEAFF. The CDR3 DNA reads as TGTGCCAGCAGCCGACAGGGGGAAGCTTTCTTT.

This rearrangement joins TRBV11-2 to TRBJ2-5; D may be TRBD1 (5 bases). The CDR3 extends over 14 amino acids. V was shortened by 5 bases and J by 0 bases, with 10 bases between the two germline ends. CDR1 SGHAT and CDR2 FQNNGV come from the germline V gene. The CDR3 spells CASSPRQNQETQYF. The CDR3 coding sequence is TGTGCCAGCAGCCCCCGACAGAACCAAGAGACCCAGTACTTC.

The chain carries TRBV6-1 and TRBJ1-5; D is possibly TRBD1 (5 bases). The ends were cut back, 7 bases at V and 2 bases at J, with 15 bases in the middle. Germline CDR1 is MNHNS and CDR2 is SASEGT. The CDR3 covers 15 residues. CDR3 nucleotide sequence: TGTGCCAGCACCCGACAGCTCCGAGGCAATCAGCCCCAGCATTTT. It yields the protein CASTRQLRGNQPQHF.

The chain recombines TRBV6-1 with TRBJ1-6, with 7 bases that match TRBD1. The CDR3 covers 14 residues. Germline V gene lookup returns CDR1 MNHNS and CDR2 SASEGT. The V gene end was trimmed by 7 bases and the J gene end by 10 bases; junction bases not matched to a gene: 10. CDR3 loop: CASTPSRGRSPLHF. CDR3 sequence (DNA): TGTGCCAGCACCCCCTCGAGGGGGCGATCACCCCTCCACTTT.

This chain links TRBV7-6 with TRBJ2-1; D remains ambiguous. Trimming pared 5 bases from V and 4 bases from J, leaving 21 bases between. The CDR3 totals 17 residues. Per the germline V gene, CDR1 is SGHVS and CDR2 is FNYEAQ. CDR3 sequence reads: CASSLNLWSKSYNEQFF. CDR3 bases: TGTGCCAGCAGCCTAAACCTCTGGTCCAAATCATACAATGAGCAGTTCTTC.

The chain couples TRBV6-6 to TRBJ2-3; maybe TRBD2 (6 bases). The ends were cut back, 2 bases at V and 4 bases at J, with 13 bases in the middle. This CDR3 spans 15 amino acids. The germline CDR1 and CDR2 sequences are MNHNY and SVGAGI (reference sequence). The CDR3 DNA sequence: TGTGCCAGCAGTTACGGGGGAGGTGGTGCAGATACGCAGTATTTT. Encoded protein: CASSYGGGGADTQYF.

V is TRBV15 and J is TRBJ2-1; perhaps TRBD1 as D (6 bases). The germline V gene has CDR1 LNHNV and CDR2 YYDKDF (reference sequence). The CDR3 length is 15 residues. Deletions cut 1 base from V and 4 bases from J, with 11 bases between. The CDR3: CATSRAGRGYNEQFF. The CDR3 DNA follows: TGTGCCACCAGCAGAGCCGGCAGGGGTTACAATGAGCAGTTCTTC.

This sequence joins TRBV6-6 and TRBJ1-5, with D perhaps matching TRBD1 (6 bases). Looked up from germline, CDR1 is MNHNY and CDR2 is SVGAGI (reference sequence). The CDR3 has 16 amino acids. V was cut by 6 bases and J by 2 bases, with 17 bases left in between. DNA for the CDR3: TGTGCCAGCAGGCACAACAGGGTGGGCGGCAATCAGCCCCAGCATTTT. It specifies CASRHNRVGGNQPQHF.

The chain joins TRBV6-5 to TRBJ2-1; possible D gene TRBD2, 6 bases. The CDR3 loop spans 12 amino acids. V shed 6 bases and J shed 9 bases, with 12 bases lying between them. Germline values: CDR1 MNHEY, CDR2 SVGAGI. CDR3 in amino acids: CASSPPAGEQFF. The CDR3 nucleotides read TGTGCCAGCAGCCCACCAGCGGGTGAGCAGTTCTTC.

The chain is built from TRBV6-1 and TRBJ1-5; D may be TRBD1 (5 bases). Germline assignment: CDR1 MNHNS and CDR2 SASEGT. The CDR3 runs 18 residues. V lost 3 bases and J 0 bases, leaving 18 bases between the germline ends. CDR3 in amino acids: CASSDSGGSGISNQPQHF. The CDR3 coding sequence is TGTGCCAGCAGTGATTCGGGGGGGTCGGGTATTAGCAATCAGCCCCAGCATTTT.

V and J are TRBV25-1 and TRBJ2-1, with D unresolved. Germline lookup yields CDR1 MGHDK and CDR2 SYGVNS. There are 13 residues in the CDR3. V shed 5 bases and J shed 4 bases, with 9 bases lying between them. This chain's CDR3 is CASSSRRYNEQFF. CDR3 in DNA: TGTGCCAGCAGTTCGCGGAGATACAATGAGCAGTTCTTC.

The genes are TRBV28 and TRBJ2-5; 11 bases match TRBD2. After removal of 1 base from V and 3 bases from J, the junction contained 1 base not matched to a gene. The CDR3 length is 15 residues. CDR1 and CDR2 (germline): MDHEN, SYDVKM. CDR3 amino acids: CASSLSGLAEETQYF. CDR3 DNA: TGTGCCAGCAGTTTATCGGGACTAGCGGAAGAGACCCAGTACTTC.

On this clone itself: Additional DNA sequences in this sample encode the identical CDR3. V gene TRBV19 combines with J gene TRBJ2-7, with D possibly matching TRBD1 (6 bases). The germline V gene encodes CDR1 LNHDA and CDR2 SQIVND (reference sequence). The CDR3 runs to 14 residues. V was shortened by 5 bases and J by 1 base, with 12 bases between the two germline ends. The CDR3, as DNA: TGTGCCAGTAGTTTGGGGGACACTTCCTACGAGCAGTACTTC. This encodes CASSLGDTSYEQYF.

Worth noting for this clone: Other DNA sequences in this specimen translate into the identical CDR3. This chain uses TRBV7-2 with TRBJ1-2, with 7 bases aligning to TRBD1. This CDR3 has 13 amino acids. Germline V gene lookup returns CDR1 SGHTA and CDR2 FQGNSA. V shed 4 bases, J shed 3 bases, and the junction held 2 bases outside the gene matches. The CDR3 DNA reads TGTGCCAGCAGCTCCACAGGGGACTATGGCTACACCTTC. It specifies CASSSTGDYGYTF.

The genes are TRBV7-6 and TRBJ2-1, with 8 bases lining up with TRBD2. The CDR3 sequence is 18 residues long. The ends lost 2 bases at V and 4 bases at J; junction bases unmatched: 13. The germline V gene encodes CDR1 SGHVS and CDR2 FNYEAQ. The CDR3 is CASSLMGLGRGRYNEQFF. The CDR3 DNA sequence: TGTGCCAGCAGCTTAATGGGACTAGGGCGGGGGAGGTACAATGAGCAGTTCTTC.

For this clone: The same CDR3 is also encoded by other DNA sequences in this sample. The CDR3 nucleotides are TGTGCCAGCAGTGAAGGACTAGCGGGGGGGCAAGAGACCCAGTACTTC. Translated: CASSEGLAGGQETQYF. The genes are TRBV2 and TRBJ2-5; 14 bases line up with TRBD2. The CDR3 has 16 amino acids. Germline CDR1 reads SNHLY; CDR2 reads FYNNEI. The ends lost 1 base at V and 2 bases at J; junction bases unmatched: 0.

The J gene is TRBJ2-1, the V gene TRBV5-4; D possibly corresponds to TRBD2 (6 bases). Germline assignment: CDR1 SGHNT and CDR2 YYREEE (reference sequence). This CDR3 is 17 amino acids long. The ends were cut back, 6 bases at V and 7 bases at J, with 26 bases in the middle. The CDR3 nucleotides read TGTGCCAGCAACCCGGAGGGAGGAGGAAGAACTGGGAATGAGCAGTTCTTC. It specifies CASNPEGGGRTGNEQFF. Complete variable domain (other parts from reference TRBV5-4 and TRBJ2-1): ETGVTQSPTHLIKTRGQQVTLRCSSQSGHNTVSWYQQALGQGPQFIFQYYREEENGRGNFPPRFSGLQFPNYSSELNVNALELDDSALYLCASNPEGGGRTGNEQFFGPGTRLTVL.

This chain uses TRBV28 with TRBJ1-5; TRBD1 might be the D (5 bases). V was trimmed by 5 bases and J by 0 bases, leaving 17 bases between them. The CDR3 runs 17 residues. Germline V lookup: CDR1 MDHEN, CDR2 SYDVKM. CDR3 nucleotides: TGTGCCAGCAGTCCCACCCTTGACAGAAATAGCAATCAGCCCCAGCATTTT. As protein: CASSPTLDRNSNQPQHF.